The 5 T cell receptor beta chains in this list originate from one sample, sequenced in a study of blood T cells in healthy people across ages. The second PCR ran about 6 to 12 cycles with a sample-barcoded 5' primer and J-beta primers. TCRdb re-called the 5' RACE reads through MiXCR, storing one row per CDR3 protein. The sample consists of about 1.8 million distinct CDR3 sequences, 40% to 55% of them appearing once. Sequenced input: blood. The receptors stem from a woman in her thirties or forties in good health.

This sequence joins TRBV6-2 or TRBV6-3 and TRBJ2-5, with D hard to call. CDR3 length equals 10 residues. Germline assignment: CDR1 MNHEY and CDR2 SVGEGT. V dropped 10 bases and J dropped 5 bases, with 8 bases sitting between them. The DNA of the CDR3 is TGTGCCATCTCCCGGGAGACCCAGTACTTC. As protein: CAISRETQYF.

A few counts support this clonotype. Here the CDR3 reads CASSSRGASTDTQYF. CDR3 sequence (DNA): TGTGCCAGCAGCTCCCGGGGGGCTAGCACAGATACGCAGTATTTT. The chain is built from TRBV11-3 and TRBJ2-3; D is perhaps TRBD2 (7 bases). Germline CDR1 and CDR2: SGHNT and YENEEA. V was pared by 4 bases and J by 0 bases, with 11 bases between. The CDR3 consists of 15 residues.

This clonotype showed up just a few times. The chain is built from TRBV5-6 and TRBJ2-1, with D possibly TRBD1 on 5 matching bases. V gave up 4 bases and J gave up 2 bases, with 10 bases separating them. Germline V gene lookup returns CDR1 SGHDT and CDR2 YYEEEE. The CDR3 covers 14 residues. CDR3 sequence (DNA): TGTGCCAGCAGCATCAGGGTTGCCTACAATGAGCAGTTCTTC. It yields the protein CASSIRVAYNEQFF.

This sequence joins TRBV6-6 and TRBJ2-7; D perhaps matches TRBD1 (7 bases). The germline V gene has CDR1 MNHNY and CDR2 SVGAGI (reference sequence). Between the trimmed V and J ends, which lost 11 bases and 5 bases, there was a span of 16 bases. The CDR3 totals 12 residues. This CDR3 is CASGQGGHEQYF. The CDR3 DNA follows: TGTGCCTCGGGGCAGGGGGGTCACGAGCAGTACTTC.

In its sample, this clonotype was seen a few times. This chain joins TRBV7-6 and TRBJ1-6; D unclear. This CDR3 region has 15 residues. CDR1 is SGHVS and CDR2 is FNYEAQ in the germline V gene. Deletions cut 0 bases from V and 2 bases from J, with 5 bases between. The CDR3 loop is CASSLAATYNSPLHF. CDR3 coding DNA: TGTGCCAGCAGCTTAGCAGCGACCTATAATTCACCCCTCCACTTT.